A selection of T cell receptor beta chains follows, all from one sample in a study of OX40 agonist ivuxolimab in advanced cancers. TCRdb keeps only in-frame clones here, not all; method: immunoSEQ multiplex PCR. The sample holds over 75,000 clones, about 90% seen once. The sequencing used CD4+ or CD8+ T cells sorted from blood, collected in a trial of the OX40 agonist ivuxolimab. These receptor sequences come from an adult with an advanced solid tumor such as melanoma, head and neck, liver or kidney cancer. The CDR3 runs from the conserved cysteine through the conserved F or W. D genes are given only for firm matches. Size is stated for part of the rows, as once, few or many counts, or as a class when the clone is expanded.

clone size: .; D gene: .; J gene: TRBJ2-3; V gene: TRBV15; CDR3 DNA: TGTGCCACCAGCTCGCTGGGGGCCGATACGCAGTATTTT; CDR3 protein: CATSSLGADTQYF
clone size: .; D gene: .; J gene: TRBJ1-4; V gene: TRBV14; CDR3 DNA: TGTGCCAGCAGCCAAGTATTCGGTAGCCCTAATGAAAAACTGTTTTTT; CDR3 protein: CASSQVFGSPNEKLFF
clone size: .; D gene: .; J gene: TRBJ1-2; V gene: TRBV13; CDR3 DNA: TGTGCCAGCAGCTCCTTGGGGGCCGAGGGCTACACCTTC; CDR3 protein: CASSSLGAEGYTF
clone size: .; D gene: .; J gene: TRBJ1-1; V gene: TRBV29-1; CDR3 DNA: TGCAGCGTTGAGCGACAAGAGAACACTGAAGCTTTCTTT; CDR3 protein: CSVERQENTEAFF
clone size: once; D gene: TRBD2; J gene: TRBJ2-1; V gene: TRBV6-6; CDR3 DNA: TGTGCCAGCATCCAGGCTGGCGGGGGGGGTTTCGATGAGCAGTTCTTC; CDR3 protein: CASIQAGGGGFDEQFF
clone size: .; D gene: .; J gene: TRBJ1-1; V gene: TRBV19; CDR3 DNA: TGTGCCAGCCGCAGGGGCAGGGCTCTTCGCGACACTGAAGCTTTCTTT; CDR3 protein: CASRRGRALRDTEAFF
clone size: few; D gene: .; J gene: TRBJ1-1; V gene: TRBV19; CDR3 DNA: TGTGCCAGTAGTATATACGGGGGCACTGAAGCTTTCTTT; CDR3 protein: CASSIYGGTEAFF
clone size: .; D gene: .; J gene: TRBJ2-5; V gene: TRBV11-1; CDR3 DNA: TGTGCCAGCAGCTACGTAGTCGGAGGAGAGACCCAGTACTTC; CDR3 protein: CASSYVVGGETQYF
clone size: once; D gene: .; J gene: TRBJ2-2; V gene: TRBV11-2; CDR3 DNA: TGTGCCAGCAGATGGACGGGAAACACCGGGGAGCTGTTTTTT; CDR3 protein: CASRWTGNTGELFF
clone size: .; D gene: .; J gene: TRBJ2-7; V gene: TRBV6-1; CDR3 DNA: TGTGCCAGCACAAACTTCGGCAACGAGCAGTACTTC; CDR3 protein: CASTNFGNEQYF
clone size: .; D gene: .; J gene: TRBJ1-1; V gene: TRBV19; CDR3 DNA: TGTGCCAGTAGTATAGATCACTCAGGTATCTCTGAAGCTTTCTTT; CDR3 protein: CASSIDHSGISEAFF
clone size: once; D gene: .; J gene: TRBJ2-7; V gene: TRBV6-5; CDR3 DNA: TGTGCCAGCAGTGGGACCAGGGTTCCCTACGAGCAGTACTTC; CDR3 protein: CASSGTRVPYEQYF
clone size: .; D gene: .; J gene: TRBJ2-3; V gene: TRBV7-9; CDR3 DNA: TGTGCCAGCAGCCCCCAGGGTTGGTCCGATACGCAGTATTTT; CDR3 protein: CASSPQGWSDTQYF
clone size: .; D gene: TRBD1; J gene: TRBJ1-1; V gene: TRBV6-5; CDR3 DNA: TGTGCCAGCAGTTACTCGGGGGGACAGGAAGCTTTCTTT; CDR3 protein: CASSYSGGQEAFF
clone size: once; D gene: TRBD2; J gene: TRBJ2-7; V gene: TRBV5-1; CDR3 DNA: TGCGCCAGCAGCGAAAGCGGACTAGCGGGAGTCTACGAGCAGTACTTC; CDR3 protein: CASSESGLAGVYEQYF